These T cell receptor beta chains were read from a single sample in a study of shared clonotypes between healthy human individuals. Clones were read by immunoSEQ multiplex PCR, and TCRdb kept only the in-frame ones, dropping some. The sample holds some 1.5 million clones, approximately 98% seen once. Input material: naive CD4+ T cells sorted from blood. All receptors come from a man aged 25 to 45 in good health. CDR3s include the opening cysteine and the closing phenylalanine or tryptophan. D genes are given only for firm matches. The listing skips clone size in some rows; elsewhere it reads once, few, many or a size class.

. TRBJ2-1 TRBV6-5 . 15 TGTGCCAGCAGTTACGGAGCGGACCCTTACAATGAGCAGTTCTTC CASSYGADPYNEQFF
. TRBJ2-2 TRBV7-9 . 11 TGTGCCAGCATCGGCACCGGGGAGCTGTTTTTT CASIGTGELFF
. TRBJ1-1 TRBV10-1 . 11 TGCGCCAGCTTTTTCATCACTGAAGCTTTCTTT CASFFITEAFF
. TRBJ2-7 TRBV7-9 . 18 TGTGCCAGCAGCTTAGTCCCTAGCTGGGTCGATGCTACCTACGAGCAGTACTTC CASSLVPSWVDATYEQYF
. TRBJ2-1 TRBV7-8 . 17 TGTGCCAGCAGCTTAGTATTTCAGGGGCCGATCTACAATGAGCAGTTCTTC CASSLVFQGPIYNEQFF
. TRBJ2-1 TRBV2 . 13 TGTGCCAGCTCCCCGGAGACGTACAATGAGCAGTTCTTC CASSPETYNEQFF
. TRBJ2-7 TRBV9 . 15 TGTGCCAGCAGCGTAGATCCCCGCGGATTATACGAGCAGTACTTC CASSVDPRGLYEQYF
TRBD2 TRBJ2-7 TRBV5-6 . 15 TGTGCCAGCAGCCGCGGGGGACTAGCGAGCTACGAGCAGTACTTC CASSRGGLASYEQYF
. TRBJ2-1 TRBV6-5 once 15 TGTGCCAGCAGTTCGCAGGGTTCTGCGCCGAATGAGCAGTTCTTC CASSSQGSAPNEQFF
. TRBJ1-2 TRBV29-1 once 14 TGCAGCGTTGATTTGACGCAGGGAACATCGGGCTACACCTTC CSVDLTQGTSGYTF
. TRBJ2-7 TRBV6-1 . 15 TGTGCCAGCAGTGCCCAATTTGGGGCTCCCCGGGGGCAGTACTTC CASSAQFGAPRGQYF
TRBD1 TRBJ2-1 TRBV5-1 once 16 TGCGCCAGCAGCTTGGGAGACAGGGGGGAGTACAATGAGCAGTTCTTC CASSLGDRGEYNEQFF
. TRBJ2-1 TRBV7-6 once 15 TGTGCCAGCAGCTTAGTCGTGGGAGGACACAATGAGCAGTTCTTC CASSLVVGGHNEQFF
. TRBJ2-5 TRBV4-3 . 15 TGCGCCAGCAGCCCCCGTGCAGGGGTTAGGGAGCCCCAGTACTTC CASSPRAGVREPQYF
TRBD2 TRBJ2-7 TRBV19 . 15 TGTGCCAGCGGACTAGCGGGAGCAGCGGTCTACGAGCAGTACTTC CASGLAGAAVYEQYF
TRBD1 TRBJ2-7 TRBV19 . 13 TGTGCCAGTAGTATGGACAGGGCGGACGAGCAGTACTTC CASSMDRADEQYF
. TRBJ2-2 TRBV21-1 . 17 TGTGCCAGCAGCAGTCCGGGGACTAGCGGGAGGACCGGGGAGCTGTTTTTT CASSSPGTSGRTGELFF
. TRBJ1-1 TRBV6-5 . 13 TGTGCCAGCAGTTATCTGGATTTCACTGAAGCTTTCTTT CASSYLDFTEAFF
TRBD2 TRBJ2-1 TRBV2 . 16 TGTGCCAGCAGTGAGAGACTAGCGAATTCCTACAATGAGCAGTTCTTC CASSERLANSYNEQFF
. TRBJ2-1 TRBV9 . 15 TGTGCCAGCAGCCCAGGGGTTAGCTCCTACAATGAGCAGTTCTTC CASSPGVSSYNEQFF
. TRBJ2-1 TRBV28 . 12 TGTGCCAGCACCCTACCGGGGAATGAGCAGTTCTTC CASTLPGNEQFF
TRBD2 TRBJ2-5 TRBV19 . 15 TGTGCCAGTAGTTATCTAGCGGGATGGCAGGAGACCCAGTACTTC CASSYLAGWQETQYF
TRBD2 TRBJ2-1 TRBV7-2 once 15 TGTGCCAGCAGCTTCCAGCGGGGCTCCTACAATGAGCAGTTCTTC CASSFQRGSYNEQFF
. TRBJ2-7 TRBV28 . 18 TGTGCCAGCAGTTTCCCGGGTGGGGCTAGCCTCTTCTCTTGGGAGCAGTACTTC CASSFPGGASLFSWEQYF
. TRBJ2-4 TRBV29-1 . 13 TGCAGCGGGGCGGGGCTCTCCAAAAACATTCAGTACTTC CSGAGLSKNIQYF
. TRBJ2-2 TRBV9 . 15 TGTGCCAGCAGCGTAGCCGGCAGGGGCACCGGGGAGCTGTTTTTT CASSVAGRGTGELFF
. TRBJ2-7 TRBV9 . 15 TGTGCCAGCAGCGCTATCGGGACGCGGAGGGACGAGCAGTACTTC CASSAIGTRRDEQYF
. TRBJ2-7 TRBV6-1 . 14 TGTGCCAGCAGTTCCTTGGACGTGACCTACGAGCAGTACTTC CASSSLDVTYEQYF
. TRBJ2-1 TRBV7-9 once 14 TGTGCCAGCAGCTTAGATTGGGCGTCCAATGAGCAGTTCTTC CASSLDWASNEQFF
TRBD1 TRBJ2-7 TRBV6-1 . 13 TGTGCCAGCAGCCCAGGGGGCATTATCGAGCAGTACTTC CASSPGGIIEQYF
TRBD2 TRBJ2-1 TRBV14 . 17 TGTGCCAGCAGCCCTTCTAGGCGGCTAGCGGGGAACAATGAGCAGTTCTTC CASSPSRRLAGNNEQFF
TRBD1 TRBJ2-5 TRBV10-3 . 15 TGTGCCATCAGCAACAGGGGGCGCGACCAAGAGACCCAGTACTTC CAISNRGRDQETQYF
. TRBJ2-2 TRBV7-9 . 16 TGTGCCAGCCATAACCGATTCGGAACGAACACCGGGGAGCTGTTTTTT CASHNRFGTNTGELFF
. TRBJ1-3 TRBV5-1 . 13 TGCGCCAGCAGCAACCAAACTGGAAACACCATATATTTT CASSNQTGNTIYF
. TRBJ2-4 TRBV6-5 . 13 TGTGCCAGCAGCAAAGACAGTTATAACATTCAGTACTTC CASSKDSYNIQYF
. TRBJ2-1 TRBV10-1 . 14 TGCGCCAGCAGTGAGTCGGGGGCCAGGGATGAGCAGTTCTTC CASSESGARDEQFF
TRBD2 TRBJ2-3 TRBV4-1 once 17 TGCGCCAGCAGCCAAATGCCTAGCGGGAGAAGCACAGATACGCAGTATTTT CASSQMPSGRSTDTQYF
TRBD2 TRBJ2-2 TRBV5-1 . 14 TGCGCCAGCAGCTTGGTAGCGGGCACCGGGGAGCTGTTTTTT CASSLVAGTGELFF
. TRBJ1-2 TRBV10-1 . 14 TGCGCCAGCAGTGGGGGGACTCAGGGAAATGGCTACACCTTC CASSGGTQGNGYTF